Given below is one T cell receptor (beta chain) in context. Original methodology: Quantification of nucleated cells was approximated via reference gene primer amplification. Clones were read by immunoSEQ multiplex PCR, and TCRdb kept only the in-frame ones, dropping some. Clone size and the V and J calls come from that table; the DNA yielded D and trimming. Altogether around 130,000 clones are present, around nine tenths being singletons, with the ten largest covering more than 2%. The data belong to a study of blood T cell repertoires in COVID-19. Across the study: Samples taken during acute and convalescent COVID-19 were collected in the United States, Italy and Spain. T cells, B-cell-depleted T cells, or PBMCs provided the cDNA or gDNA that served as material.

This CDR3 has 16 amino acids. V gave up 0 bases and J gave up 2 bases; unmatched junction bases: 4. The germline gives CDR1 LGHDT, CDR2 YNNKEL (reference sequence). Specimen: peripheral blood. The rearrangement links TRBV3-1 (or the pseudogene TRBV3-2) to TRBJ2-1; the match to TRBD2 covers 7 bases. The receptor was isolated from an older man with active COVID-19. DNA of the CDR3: TGTGCCAGCAGCCAAGAACGGGACTATGCCTACAATGAGCAGTTCTTC. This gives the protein CASSQERDYAYNEQFF.